This T cell receptor (beta chain) was captured in a study of T cells in Graves' hyperthyroidism and ophthalmopathy. Whole-study results and caveats: Ophthalmopathy was model-predicted a median around seven months pre-onset.

TCR beta CDR3 sequences were amplified from RNA transcripts. The TCR CDR3 first-round RT-PCR relied on the HTBI primer set. Each CDR3 protein gets one entry after TCRdb re-called the multiplex PCR reads with MiXCR. The sample holds under 300,000 distinct CDR3 sequences; 15% are singletons and the top ten take 30%. Germline CDR1 and CDR2: SGHTA and FQGNSA. The CDR3 covers 11 residues. The study enrolled patients aged 18 to 65 with newly diagnosed hyperthyroidism of under 2 months' duration. Patients were excluded for uncontrolled infection, other autoimmune disease, pregnancy or lactation. As for this clonotype: The antigen is undetermined. A single base separates this from a much larger clone, so it may be a read error.

The chain carries TRBV7-2 and TRBJ2-5; D not certain. Specimen: blood. The clonotype originates from a woman aged 50 to 60 with Graves' hyperthyroidism that later progressed to Graves' ophthalmopathy. The CDR3 DNA follows: TGTGCCAGCAGCTTACACGAGACCCAGCACTTC. It specifies CASSLHETQHF. The full variable domain, completed using reference TRBV7-2 and TRBJ2-5, is GAGVSQSPSNKVTEKGKDVELRCDPISGHTALYWYRQSLGQGLEFLIYFQGNSAPDKSGLPSDRFSAERTGGSVSTLTIQRTQQEDSAVYLCASSLHETQHFGPGTRLLVL.